Each of the 19 T cell receptor beta chains below was sequenced from the same sample in a study of identifying expanded T cells in peripheral blood. Sequencing used immunoSEQ multiplex PCR; TCRdb keeps in-frame clones, though not all of them. The sample yields about 110,000 clones, 85% to 90% seen once. Sequenced material: blood. All receptors come from a person aged 18 to 70 in good health.

This chain joins TRBV7-2 and TRBJ1-5; D not certain. V was clipped by 5 bases and J by 9 bases, with 11 bases between them. CDR3 size: 12 residues. Germline CDR1 SGHTA, CDR2 FQGNSA. The CDR3 loop reads CASSREVGPQHF. For the CDR3, the DNA is TGTGCCAGCAGCCGGGAAGTGGGGCCCCAGCATTTT.

J is TRBJ2-2 and V is TRBV7-9, with D unclear. CDR1 is SEHNR, CDR2 FQNEAQ, per germline (reference sequence). The CDR3 has 14 residues. V was clipped by 5 bases and J by 0 bases, with 7 bases between them. The CDR3 DNA follows: TGTGCCAGCAGCACAGATGCGAACACCGGGGAGCTGTTTTTT. It encodes CASSTDANTGELFF.

The chain links TRBV27 to TRBJ1-5; TRBD1 matches 7 bases. CDR1 is MNHEY and CDR2 is SMNVEV in the germline V gene (reference sequence). The CDR3 sequence is 13 residues long. V shed 6 bases, J shed 7 bases, and the junction held 6 bases outside the gene matches. The CDR3: CASSPAGGQPQHF. The DNA for the CDR3 is TGTGCCAGCAGCCCCGCAGGGGGACAGCCCCAGCATTTT.

The V and J genes are TRBV11-2 and TRBJ1-2; 7 bases match TRBD1. V lost 5 bases to trimming and J lost 3 bases; unmatched junction nucleotides: 9. This CDR3 comprises 15 residues. Germline CDR1 is SGHAT and CDR2 is FQNNGV. CDR3 in DNA: TGTGCCAGCAGCCGACTGGCCAGGGGGGACTATGGCTACACCTTC. Protein product: CASSRLARGDYGYTF.

The rearrangement links TRBV19 to TRBJ1-2; D is ambiguous. V was pared by 9 bases and J by 0 bases, with 14 bases between. The CDR3 runs 14 residues. CDR1 is LNHDA and CDR2 is SQIVND in the germline V gene (reference sequence). CDR3 sequence reads: CASYKTESNYGYTF. Here the CDR3 DNA reads TGTGCCAGCTACAAGACGGAATCTAACTATGGCTACACCTTC.

The genes are TRBV5-6 and TRBJ2-7, with D perhaps TRBD1 (6 bases). The CDR3 extends over 12 amino acids. V lost 0 bases and J 9 bases, leaving 10 bases between the germline ends. The germline V gene has CDR1 SGHDT and CDR2 YYEEEE. CDR3 in DNA: TGTGCCAGCAGCTTGGAGGACAGAGGGCAGTACTTC. Its protein is CASSLEDRGQYF. Full variable domain (rest looked up from reference TRBV5-6 and TRBJ2-7): DAGVTQSPTHLIKTRGQQVTLRCSPKSGHDTVSWYQQALGQGPQFIFQYYEEEERQRGNFPDRFSGHQFPNYSSELNVNALLLGDSALYLCASSLEDRGQYFGPGTRLTVT.

The genes are TRBV2 and TRBJ2-7, with D perhaps matching TRBD1 (6 bases). CDR1 and CDR2 from the germline V gene are SNHLY and FYNNEI. The CDR3 extends over 12 amino acids. V was clipped by 5 bases and J by 6 bases, with 11 bases between them. The CDR3 DNA reads as TGTGCCAGCAGTCTCCGGGACACCGAGCAGTACTTC. This sequence encodes CASSLRDTEQYF.

V and J are TRBV4-3 and TRBJ1-2; D unresolved. The V end lost 2 bases, the J end lost 1 base, and 8 bases lay between the germline ends. This CDR3 has 14 amino acids. CDR1 is LGHNA and CDR2 is YSLEER in the germline V gene. The DNA of the CDR3 is TGCGCCAGCAGCCAACAGTGGGATAACTATGGCTACACCTTC. It translates to CASSQQWDNYGYTF.

The chain employs TRBV19 and TRBJ2-3; 12 bases agree with TRBD2. The length of the CDR3 is 15 residues. The J segment lost 3 bases and the V segment lost 5 bases, leaving 3 bases of the junction unmatched. CDR1 is LNHDA and CDR2 is SQIVND in the germline V gene (reference sequence). The CDR3 DNA reads as TGTGCCAGTAGTGCTAGCGGGGGGGCGACAGATACGCAGTATTTT. Its protein product is CASSASGGATDTQYF.

There are a few counts of this clone. The gene calls are TRBV28 and TRBJ1-5; D is perhaps TRBD1 (5 bases). The germline V gene encodes CDR1 MDHEN and CDR2 SYDVKM. CDR3 size: 16 residues. V was shortened by 5 bases and J by 0 bases, with 14 bases between the two germline ends. The CDR3 sequence is CASSAQGEYSNQPQHF. The CDR3 nucleotides read TGTGCCAGCAGTGCTCAGGGAGAGTATAGCAATCAGCCCCAGCATTTT.

The chain combines TRBV4-3 with TRBJ2-4; D perhaps matches TRBD1 (7 bases). V lost 2 bases to trimming and J lost 3 bases, with 14 bases between them. The CDR3 has 16 amino acids. The germline gives CDR1 LGHNA, CDR2 YSLEER. This chain's CDR3 is CASSQYPRGDKNIQYF. CDR3 DNA sequence: TGCGCCAGCAGCCAATACCCCAGGGGGGACAAAAACATTCAGTACTTC.

This chain links TRBV30 with TRBJ1-2; TRBD1 might be the D (5 bases). The CDR3 is made up of 12 amino acids. The V gene lost 5 bases and the J gene lost 3 bases, with 10 bases spanning the gap. CDR1 GTSNPN and CDR2 SVGIG come from the germline V gene (reference sequence). The CDR3 protein is CAWDRWDYGYTF. The CDR3 region has the DNA TGTGCCTGGGACAGATGGGACTATGGCTACACCTTC.

The CDR3, as DNA: TGCGCCAGCAGATCGGGACAGACTAGCACAGATACGCAGTATTTT. The encoded protein is CASRSGQTSTDTQYF. The chain is built from TRBV5-1 and TRBJ2-3; TRBD1 matches 7 bases. The CDR3 runs 15 residues. CDR1 is SGHRS, CDR2 YFSETQ, per germline. J lost 0 bases, V lost 5 bases, and 6 bases had no gene match.

This chain uses TRBV11-2 with TRBJ2-3; D call uncertain. The length of the CDR3 is 12 residues. Deletions cut 3 bases from V and 10 bases from J, with 11 bases between. The V gene's germline CDR1 is SGHAT and CDR2 FQNNGV. The DNA for the CDR3 is TGTGCCAGCAGCTTGGGTCTTATAGCGCAGTATTTT. Protein: CASSLGLIAQYF.

The chain is built from TRBV19 and TRBJ2-2; possibly TRBD2 for D (6 bases). The CDR3 runs to 15 residues. Germline-derived CDR1 and CDR2 are LNHDA and SQIVND (reference sequence). Trimming took 7 bases from V and 0 from J, leaving 12 bases between them. In nucleotides, the CDR3 is TGTGCCAGTACTCTGGGGGGAGCGAACACCGGGGAGCTGTTTTTT. This sequence encodes CASTLGGANTGELFF. Full variable domain (remainder filled in from reference TRBV19 and TRBJ2-2): DGGITQSPKYLFRKEGQNVTLSCEQNLNHDAMYWYRQDPGQGLRLIYYSQIVNDFQKGDIAEGYSVSREKKESFPLTVTSAQKNPTAFYLCASTLGGANTGELFFGEGSRLTVL.

V and J are TRBV30 and TRBJ1-1; D might be TRBD1 (5 bases). Germline V lookup: CDR1 GTSNPN, CDR2 SVGIG (reference sequence). Trimming left V 0 bases short and J 10 bases short, with 12 bases between. This CDR3 contains 12 residues. The CDR3 bases are TGTGCCTGGAGTGTAGTACAGGACGGAGCTTTCTTT. Amino acids: CAWSVVQDGAFF. Variable domain in full (rest from reference TRBV30 and TRBJ1-1): SQTIHQWPATLVQPVGSPLSLECTVEGTSNPNLYWYRQAAGRGLQLLFYSVGIGQISSEVPQNLSASRPQDRQFILSSKKLLLSDSGFYLCAWSVVQDGAFFGQGTRLTVV.

This chain joins TRBV5-1 and TRBJ2-5, with TRBD1 matching over 7 bases. Germline V CDR1 and CDR2: SGHRS, YFSETQ. The CDR3 extends over 14 amino acids. With 0 bases clipped from V and 2 bases from J, the junction kept 1 base outside the gene matches. This CDR3 is CASSLETGQETQYF. DNA of the CDR3: TGCGCCAGCAGCTTGGAGACAGGGCAAGAGACCCAGTACTTC. Drawing the rest from reference TRBV5-1 and TRBJ2-5, the complete variable domain is KAGVTQTPRYLIKTRGQQVTLSCSPISGHRSVSWYQQTPGQGLQFLFEYFSETQRNKGNFPGRFSGRQFSNSRSEMNVSTLELGDSALYLCASSLETGQETQYFGPGTRLLVL.

The CDR3 sequence is CASSFSTVSQPQHF. For the CDR3, the DNA is TGTGCCAGCAGTTTCAGTACAGTGTCCCAGCCCCAGCATTTT. The chain uses TRBV28 and TRBJ1-5; D is unresolved. The germline V gene encodes CDR1 MDHEN and CDR2 SYDVKM. This CDR3 contains 14 residues. V dropped 3 bases and J dropped 7 bases, with 13 bases sitting between them.

The V and J genes are TRBV18 and TRBJ1-5; 7 bases are a match to TRBD1. Germline V gene lookup returns CDR1 KGHSH and CDR2 LQKENI. The CDR3 has 14 amino acids. V lost 5 bases, J lost 7 bases, and 8 bases stayed unmatched. The CDR3 DNA reads TGTGCCAGCTCAAACGACAGGGCCCAACAGCCCCAGCATTTT. Its translation is CASSNDRAQQPQHF.